This TCR beta chain was recovered during a study of T cells after posttransplantation cyclophosphamide (dated by TCRdb to 2016 to 2017). Notes on the research overall: T cell repertoire reconstitution was tracked by TRB sequencing after myeloablative bone marrow transplantation in which posttransplantation cyclophosphamide was used as GVHD prophylaxis. Samples from fewer than 40 PTCy-treated patients and some 16 related bone marrow donors of those patients were subjected to antigen receptor sequencing. Blood from all 35 or so PTCy patients with 1-year posttransplant specimens was subjected to TRB sequencing. In 3 patients, up to roughly 3 additional blood samples taken between 2 and 5.2 years after transplant also underwent TRB sequencing, as did pretransplant blood from several patients. Because TRA and TRB clonality were tightly correlated in fewer than 10 samples, subsequent TCR analyses were focused on TRB only. Public TRB sequences were checked against a database of over 3,500 sequences associated with responses to pathogens, tumor antigens, self-antigens and alloantigens. What the study reported, not specific to this receptor: The TRB repertoires of T cells infiltrating skin or the GI tract showed only limited overlap with the TRB repertoires found in blood. Across about 40 patients, TRB clonality was highly associated with recipient CMV seropositivity and CMV reactivation, and diversity in PTCy patients was similar to diversity in CNI/methotrexate controls. Donor-recipient similarity was low at 1-2 months but increased during the first year, and donor CD8+ memory clones often dominated later blood repertoires.

Genomic DNA was used for TRB sequencing, which was performed with the immunoSEQ assay at survey resolution or with the hsTCRB kit. Under the source paper's analysis protocol: The immunoSEQ software handled initial read processing, and the LymphoSeq R package was used for repertoire analyses. Clonality was computed as 1 minus normalized Shannon entropy, and a Gini coefficient was also calculated for each TRB dataset. Phenotypes of unsorted samples were inferred by mapping TRB sequences from sorted subsets of the recipient or donor onto the same recipient's unsorted samples. Drawn from immuneACCESS, this table holds only the in-frame rearrangements with V and J called that TCRdb kept. Clones are partly lost; checked studies trace under half to an unresolved V gene and leave the rest unexplained. The D gene and trimming were derived from the DNA, and the V and J assignments and clone size from that table. The sample table contains under 10,000 clones; only one count was recorded for 95% to 98% of them. The ten largest clones capture approximately 0.25% of the sample.

Viable CD3+CD4+ or CD3+CD8+ cells that were CCR7+CD45RA+CD45RO-CD95-CD27+CD28+ were defined as naive T cells. Related bone marrow donors provided peripheral blood samples on the day of marrow donation. Peripheral blood and bone marrow mononuclear cells were isolated by Ficoll-Hypaque density centrifugation and cryopreserved. CD4+ and CD8+ T cells, including naive and memory subsets, were sorted by FACS on a FACSAria II. This clone was counted a single time. Its antigen is still unknown. The input lacks base qualities; no much larger clone sits a single base away. The CDR1 and CDR2 encoded by the germline V gene are SGHTA and FQGNSA. Here V drops 5 bases and J drops 4 bases, and the junction holds 3 bases not matched to any gene. CDR3 length: 13 amino acids, cysteine to phenylalanine. The kept DNA is CDR3 alone, 39 bases in frame from the first base.

Sequencing input: naive CD4+ T cells sorted from PBMCs. The source of this sequence is a woman aged 55-70 years in good health, CMV-negative, and a related stem cell transplant donor. Rearrangement joined TRBV7-2 to TRBJ1-2; a stretch of 8 junction bases matches TRBD1. The DNA is TGTGCCAGCAGCCCTGACAGGGGCTATGGCTACACCTTC. This is translated as CASSPDRGYGYTF.